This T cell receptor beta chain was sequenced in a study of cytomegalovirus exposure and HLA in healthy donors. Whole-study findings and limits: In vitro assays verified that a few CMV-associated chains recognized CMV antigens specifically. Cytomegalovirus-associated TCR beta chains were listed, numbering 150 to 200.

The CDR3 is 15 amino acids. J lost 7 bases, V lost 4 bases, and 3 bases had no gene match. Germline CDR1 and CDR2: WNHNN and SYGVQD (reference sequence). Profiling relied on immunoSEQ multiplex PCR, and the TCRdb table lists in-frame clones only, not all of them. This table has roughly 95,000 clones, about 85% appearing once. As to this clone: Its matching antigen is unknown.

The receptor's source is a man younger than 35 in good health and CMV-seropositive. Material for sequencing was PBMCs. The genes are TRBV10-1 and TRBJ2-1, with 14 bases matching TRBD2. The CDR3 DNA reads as TGCGCCAGCAGTGCCGGGACTAGCGGGAGAAATGAGCAGTTCTTC. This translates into CASSAGTSGRNEQFF.